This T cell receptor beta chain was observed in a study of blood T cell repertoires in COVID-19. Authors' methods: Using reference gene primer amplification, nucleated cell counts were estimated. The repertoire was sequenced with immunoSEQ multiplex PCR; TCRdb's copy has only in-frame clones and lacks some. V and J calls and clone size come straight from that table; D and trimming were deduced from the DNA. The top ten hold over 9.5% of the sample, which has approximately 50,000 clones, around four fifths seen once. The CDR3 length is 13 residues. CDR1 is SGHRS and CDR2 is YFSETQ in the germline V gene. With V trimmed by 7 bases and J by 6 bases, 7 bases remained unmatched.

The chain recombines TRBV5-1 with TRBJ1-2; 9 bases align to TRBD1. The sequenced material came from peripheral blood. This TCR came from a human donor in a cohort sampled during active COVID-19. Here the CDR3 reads CASARDREDGYTF. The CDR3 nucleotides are TGCGCCAGCGCCCGGGACAGGGAAGATGGCTACACCTTC.